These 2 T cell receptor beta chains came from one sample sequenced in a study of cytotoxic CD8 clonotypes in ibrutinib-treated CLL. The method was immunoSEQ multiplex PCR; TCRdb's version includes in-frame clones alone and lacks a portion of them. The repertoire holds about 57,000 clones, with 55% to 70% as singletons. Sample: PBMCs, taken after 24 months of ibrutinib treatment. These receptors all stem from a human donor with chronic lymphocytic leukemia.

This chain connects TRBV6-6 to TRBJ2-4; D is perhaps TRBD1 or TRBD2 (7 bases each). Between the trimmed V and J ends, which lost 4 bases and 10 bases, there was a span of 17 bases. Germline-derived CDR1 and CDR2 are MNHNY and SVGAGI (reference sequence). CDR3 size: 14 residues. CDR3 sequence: CASSSSDREGIQYF. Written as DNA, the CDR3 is TGTGCCAGCAGTTCTTCCGACAGGGAGGGTATTCAGTACTTC.

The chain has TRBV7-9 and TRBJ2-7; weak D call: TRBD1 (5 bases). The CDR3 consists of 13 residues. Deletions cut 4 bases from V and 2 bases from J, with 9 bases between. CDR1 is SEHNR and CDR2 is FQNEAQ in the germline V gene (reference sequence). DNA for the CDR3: TGTGCCAGCAGCTGGGCAGGGACCTACGAGCAGTACGTC. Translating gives CASSWAGTYEQYV.